Below, 9 T cell receptor beta chains from the same sample are listed, as sequenced in a study of blood T cells in healthy people across ages (dated by TCRdb to the mid-2010s). The library was made by 5' RACE. Instrument on record: Illumina HiSeq 2500. A second roughly 6 to 12 cycle PCR used a sample-barcoded 5' primer and a J-beta primer mix. TCRdb trimmed public reads at Q25 via fastp, called clones via MiXCR and kept in-frame beta chains. CDR3 protein sequences are deduplicated, and each keeps its most common genes and DNA. The sample table holds fewer than 2,000,000 distinct CDR3 sequences, of which approximately 32% were seen once. Around 10% of the sample is taken by the ten largest. The sequencing input was blood. Every receptor here comes from a woman younger than 45 in good health.

V usage is TRBV20-1 and J usage is TRBJ1-2; D remains ambiguous. The CDR3 contains 11 residues. Per the germline V gene, CDR1 is DFQATT and CDR2 is SNEGSKA (reference sequence). In nucleotides, the CDR3 is TGCGCCGGGGAGCCTGGTGCGGGCTACACCTTC. Its protein product is CAGEPGAGYTF.

This clonotype was counted a few times. One end of the junction varies from germline; a read error may be responsible. The CDR3 loop is CASSPSTSSCNEQFF. CDR3 in DNA: TGTGCCAGCAGCCCCTCTACTAGCTCCTGCAATGAGCAGTTCTTC. The rearrangement joins TRBV3-1 to TRBJ2-1, with D perhaps TRBD2 (6 bases). Per the germline V gene, CDR1 is LGHDT and CDR2 is YNNKEL (reference sequence). The CDR3 consists of 15 residues.

The CDR3 DNA sequence: TGCGCCAGCAGCTTAGGACTAGCGGTGAACACAGATACGCAGTATTTT. It encodes CASSLGLAVNTDTQYF. This chain links TRBV5-1 with TRBJ2-3; 10 bases match TRBD2. The CDR3 is made up of 16 amino acids. Trimming took 2 bases from V and 2 from J; bases not matched to a gene: 5. Germline V gene lookup returns CDR1 SGHRS and CDR2 YFSETQ.

The rearrangement links TRBV6-1 to TRBJ1-5; weak D call: TRBD1 (5 bases). V lost 6 bases to trimming and J lost 4 bases, with 13 bases between them. CDR1 and CDR2 from the germline V gene are MNHNS and SASEGT. The CDR3 extends over 14 amino acids. The chain's CDR3 is CASSPRVPNQPQHF. The CDR3, as DNA: TGTGCCAGCAGCCCCAGGGTCCCAAATCAGCCCCAGCATTTT.

The V and J genes are TRBV9 and TRBJ2-5; TRBD2 might be the D (5 bases). Trimming shortened V by 0 bases and J by 11 bases, and 20 bases separated the two germline ends. This CDR3 has 15 residues. The germline V gene encodes CDR1 SGDLS and CDR2 YYNGEE. CDR3 sequence: CASSVEFASSREQYF. CDR3 bases: TGTGCCAGCAGCGTAGAATTTGCGTCCTCGAGGGAGCAGTACTTC.

J is TRBJ1-1 and V is TRBV27; the match to TRBD1 covers 7 bases. This CDR3 contains 14 residues. Losses at the gene ends were 3 bases for V and 5 bases for J; bases not matched to a gene: 6. Looked up from germline, CDR1 is MNHEY and CDR2 is SMNVEV (reference sequence). The CDR3 nucleotides are TGTGCCAGCAGTTTCCGGGACAGTAGGACTGAAGCTTTCTTT. Translated, it gives CASSFRDSRTEAFF.

This sequence joins TRBV7-9 and TRBJ2-7; 9 nucleotides match TRBD1. The CDR3 is made up of 15 amino acids. Germline V gene sequence: CDR1 SEHNR, CDR2 FQNEAQ (reference sequence). V lost 3 bases to trimming and J lost 4 bases; unmatched junction nucleotides: 7. The CDR3 is CASSFGQGFAYEQYF. The CDR3 coding sequence is TGTGCCAGCAGCTTCGGACAGGGGTTTGCGTACGAGCAGTACTTC.

This clonotype has just one count. V and J are TRBV6-1 and TRBJ2-2, with 9 bases matching TRBD2. This CDR3 contains 14 residues. J gave up 5 bases and V 8 bases, and 6 bases lay outside the gene matches. Looked up from germline, CDR1 is MNHNS and CDR2 is SASEGT. This CDR3 is CASELAGPTGELFF. The CDR3 DNA sequence: TGTGCCAGCGAGCTAGCGGGGCCTACCGGGGAGCTGTTTTTT.

The gene calls are TRBV27 and TRBJ2-7, with 9 bases identical to TRBD2. V shed 7 bases, J shed 4 bases, and the junction held 11 bases outside the gene matches. CDR1 is MNHEY, CDR2 SMNVEV, per germline (reference sequence). This CDR3 has 15 residues. CDR3 DNA sequence: TGTGCCAGCAATTTGCATGCTAGCGGGGCTTACGAGCAGTACTTC. Translated, it gives CASNLHASGAYEQYF.